This record concerns one T cell receptor (beta chain) sequence. Its specificity is not known. PCR amplification relied on 60 Vbeta primers (plus 13 Jbeta primers). Clones were read by immunoSEQ multiplex PCR, and TCRdb kept only the in-frame ones, dropping some. The sample comprises 120,000 or so clones, around four fifths of which are singletons, and 1.5% to 2% rests with the top ten. These data come from a study of cytomegalovirus exposure and HLA in healthy donors. Findings of the study overall: Cytomegalovirus-associated status was assigned to more than 150 TCR beta chains. Most CMV-associated TCR beta chains appeared HLA-restricted in a later analysis.

The germline V gene has CDR1 SGHTA and CDR2 FQGNSA. This CDR3 is 15 amino acids long. The V gene lost 0 bases and the J gene lost 1 base, with 9 bases spanning the gap. The genes are TRBV7-2 and TRBJ1-2, with D possibly matching TRBD1 (6 bases). This TCR derives from a man aged 35-49 years in good health and CMV-seronegative. Sequenced input: PBMCs. CDR3 in amino acids: CASSLADRLNYGYTF. The DNA of the CDR3 is TGTGCCAGCAGCTTAGCGGACAGACTTAACTATGGCTACACCTTC.